The present entry profiles one T cell receptor beta chain with its context. At least ten counts were recorded for this clone. Its antigen has not been determined. Base qualities are not at hand, and no much larger clone is one base apart. The time point label on this specimen signifies: after neoadjuvant nivolumab, at surgical resection. Patients had been newly diagnosed with stage II-IVA oral cavity squamous cell carcinoma, and no prior systemic or radiation treatment had been given to the patients. The cohort was composed of patients with HPV-negative, locally advanced oral cavity squamous cell carcinoma. Samples were obtained from a longitudinal correlative study of a single-arm phase II trial of neoadjuvant nivolumab in oral cavity squamous cell carcinoma. Subject-matched pre- and post-treatment PBMCs and tumors from three responders and three non-responders were subjected to genomic DNA-based TCRbeta sequencing. For tumor tissue, genomic DNA extraction relied on the Maxwell RSC DNA from Tissue kit.

V was cut back by 4 bases and J by 0 bases, leaving a gap of 10 bases between them. The germline V gene specifies LGHNA as CDR1 and YNFKEQ as CDR2. The CDR3 runs 15 amino acids, cysteine and phenylalanine included. Kept here is only the CDR3 DNA, which spans 45 bases and is read in frame from base 1. Tumor libraries used mostly around 4.6 ug of input genomic DNA for survey sequencing, with two replicates per sample. TCRbeta libraries were prepared with the immunoSEQ hsTCRbeta kit according to the manufacturer's instructions. Sequencing of the completed libraries took place using an Illumina NovaSeq 6000 S4 flow cell after they had been pooled to about 3 nM. From the authors' description of their analysis: The immunoSEQ Analyzer handled quality control and preprocessing of the raw data. The analysis was limited to productive rearrangements, and each clonotype was defined by a unique CDR3 amino acid sequence. Repertoire clonality was estimated as the Gini-Simpson index, which was computed with the R package tcR. Student's t test was used to compare Gini indices, while Pearson correlation assessed associations with tumor size change. TCRdb provides this immuneACCESS table in a form limited to in-frame rearrangements. Some clones are lacking; in checked studies, under half of them reflect an unresolved V gene, and why the rest are absent is not known. V and J calls and clone size are copied from that table; D and trimming were computed from the DNA. The sample table shows about 37,000 clones, and 35% to 40% are seen once. The ten largest clones capture 16% of the sample.

This record comes from a study of neoadjuvant anti-PD-1 for oral cavity cancer (dated by TCRdb to the early 2020s). With regard to the full study: Patients mostly received three to four biweekly doses of nivolumab at 3 mg/kg before curative-intent surgical resection. Patients who did not progress were given a fourth nivolumab dose at about day 43 and had definitive surgical resection on days 50-56. Responders were defined as patients with complete response, partial response or stable disease by RECIST 1.1; non-responders were defined as patients with progression. There were roughly 11 patients in the parent correlative cohort, and the response rate was 33%. What the study reported, not specific to this receptor: Higher pretreatment blood Treg/Th17 ratios correlated with higher pretreatment blood TCRbeta clonality and lower post-treatment tumor TCRbeta clonality. The TCR analyses had only a few patients in each response group, and the authors called for validation in larger cohorts. Larger post-treatment sizes of preexisting intratumoral clones correlated with greater tumor shrinkage, suggesting expansion of preexisting clones contributed to response.

Recombination connected TRBV4-2 to TRBJ1-5; there is no confident call for the D gene. The sample in question was tumor tissue, obtained after nivolumab (anti-PD-1) treatment. The TCR was taken from a person aged 35-79 years with oral cavity squamous cell carcinoma. The nucleotide sequence reads TGTGCCAGCAGCCCCCATTCGAATAGCAATCAGCCCCAGCATTTT. This yields the protein CASSPHSNSNQPQHF.